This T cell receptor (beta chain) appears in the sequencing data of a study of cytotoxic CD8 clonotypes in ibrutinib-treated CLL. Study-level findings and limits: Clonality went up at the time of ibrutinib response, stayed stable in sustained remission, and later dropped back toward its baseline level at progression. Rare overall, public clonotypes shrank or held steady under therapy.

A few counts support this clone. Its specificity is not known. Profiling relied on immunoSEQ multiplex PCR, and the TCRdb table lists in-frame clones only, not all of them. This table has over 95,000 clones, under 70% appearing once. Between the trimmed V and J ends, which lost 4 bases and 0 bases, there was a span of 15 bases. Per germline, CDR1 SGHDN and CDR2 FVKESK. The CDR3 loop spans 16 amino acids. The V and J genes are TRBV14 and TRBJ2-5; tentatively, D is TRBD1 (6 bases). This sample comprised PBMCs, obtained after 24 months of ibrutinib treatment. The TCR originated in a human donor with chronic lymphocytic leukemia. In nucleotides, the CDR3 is TGTGCCAGCAGCCTAGGAAGGGGGAGTGACCAAGAGACCCAGTACTTC. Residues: CASSLGRGSDQETQYF.